This T cell receptor beta chain was documented in a study of cytomegalovirus exposure and HLA in healthy donors. As for the study in general: About 83 million unique TCRs from HLA-typed donors made up an early data release.

About this clone itself: Its specificity is unknown.

J lost 3 bases, V lost 2 bases, and 3 bases had no gene match. The CDR3 has 15 residues. Germline-derived CDR1 and CDR2 are MNHEY and SVGAGI. 13 Jbeta primers and 60 Vbeta primers were used for the PCR. Clones were sequenced by immunoSEQ multiplex PCR, and TCRdb holds only the in-frame ones, with some missing. The sample includes around 170,000 clones, roughly 83% of them seen just once. Findings of the study overall: The listing of roughly 160 TCR beta chains classed them as cytomegalovirus-associated.

The specimen was PBMCs. V is TRBV6-5 and J is TRBJ2-7, with 11 bases that match TRBD2. The receptor's source is a boy aged 2 to 9 in good health and CMV-seronegative. The CDR3 nucleotides read TGTGCCAGCAGTTACCCGACTAGCGGGATCTACGAGCAGTACTTC. It specifies CASSYPTSGIYEQYF.